This is a list of T cell receptor beta chains from one sample in a study of CD8 T cells in ankylosing spondylitis. One entry per CDR3 protein results from TCRdb running MiXCR on the 5' RACE reads. Among 200,000 to 300,000 distinct CDR3 sequences, around 9.2% were seen once, and the ten largest hold approximately 6.2%. Sequencing used blood, either unsorted or a sorted T cell fraction (not recorded which). These receptors all stem from a male donor with ankylosing spondylitis or in good health (not recorded which). Both conserved end residues are part of each CDR3. The D gene is left open where the match is weak.

TRBV27	NA	TRBJ1-4	CASSPPQGRLFF
TRBV20-1	NA	TRBJ2-7	CSASTGVGEQYF
TRBV28	TRBD1	TRBJ2-3	CASSSIQGATDTQYF
TRBV29-1	NA	TRBJ1-3	CSVEGKERNTIYF
TRBV12-3/TRBV12-4	NA	TRBJ2-7	CASSLLQGRQYF
TRBV19	TRBD1	TRBJ1-2	CASCGQDSYGYTF
TRBV5-1	TRBD2	TRBJ2-3	CASSPNSGRATDTQYF
TRBV2	NA	TRBJ1-2	CASSEDAAIGVYGYTF
TRBV9	NA	TRBJ2-7	CASSVAAGLSYEQYF
TRBV30	NA	TRBJ1-1	CAWSGVRMTFF
TRBV4-3	NA	TRBJ2-3	CASSQDGVGESDTQYF
TRBV12-3/TRBV12-4	NA	TRBJ2-5	CASSSRNSETQYF
TRBV9	NA	TRBJ1-3	CASSADGSRADTIYF
TRBV12-3/TRBV12-4	TRBD2	TRBJ2-1	CASSSLLAGGPGNEQFF
TRBV7-2	NA	TRBJ2-5	CASSRQTLGVETQYF
TRBV12-3/TRBV12-4	NA	TRBJ1-5	CASSFSRKDQPQHF
TRBV20-1	NA	TRBJ2-1	CSASGGGPVDEQFF
TRBV20-1	NA	TRBJ2-3	CSAIGAASTDTQYF
TRBV13	TRBD2	TRBJ2-1	CASSPEGRGGPNEQFF
TRBV15	NA	TRBJ2-5	CATSRNTHTQETQYF
TRBV5-1	NA	TRBJ2-1	CASSLVGGGNEQFF
TRBV6-2/TRBV6-3	NA	TRBJ1-6	CASSYSSRGESPLHF
TRBV5-5	NA	TRBJ2-5	CASSFGSGTQYF
TRBV20-1	TRBD2	TRBJ2-7	CSASGLAAYEQYF
TRBV12-3/TRBV12-4	TRBD1	TRBJ2-5	CASSLAPGQGNQETQYF
TRBV5-1	NA	TRBJ2-2	CASGETLTNTGELFF
TRBV7-9	NA	TRBJ2-1	CASSLGDEQFF
TRBV7-3	TRBD1	TRBJ2-3	CASSLGTVRATDTQYF
TRBV5-6	NA	TRBJ2-5	CASNRGVGETQYF
TRBV6-2/TRBV6-3	NA	TRBJ2-2	CASSYSGAKRTGELFF
TRBV18	NA	TRBJ2-7	CASSPIGGFSYEQYF
TRBV7-2	NA	TRBJ2-3	CASSQSGGGLPDTQYF
TRBV11-3	NA	TRBJ2-7	CASSFPGPLAHEQYF
TRBV5-6	NA	TRBJ1-5	CASSLGGASNQPQHF
TRBV28	NA	TRBJ1-1	CASHTLQMNTEAFF
TRBV7-8	TRBD1	TRBJ2-3	CASSWFTGRGRTDTQYF
TRBV29-1	NA	TRBJ1-5	CSVEVDGNSNQPQHF
TRBV5-1	NA	TRBJ1-3	CASRSANSGNTIYF
TRBV20-1	NA	TRBJ2-1	CILRGRGNEQFF
TRBV29-1	NA	TRBJ2-3	CSVGGLALNTQYF
TRBV7-8	TRBD2	TRBJ2-1	CASSDRLAGVVNEQFF
TRBV2	NA	TRBJ1-1	CASTLGVNTEAFF
TRBV11-3	NA	TRBJ2-1	CASSLASSYNEQFF
TRBV7-9	TRBD2	TRBJ2-3	CASSLERGPQYF
TRBV9	NA	TRBJ2-5	CASSVAGGLQETQYF
TRBV10-1	TRBD2	TRBJ2-1	CASRGWTSGRVTNEQFF
TRBV7-9	NA	TRBJ2-5	CASEGQETQYF
TRBV7-2	NA	TRBJ2-1	CASSPYRVSADNEQFF
TRBV11-2	NA	TRBJ2-3	CASSLGSNTDTQYF
TRBV6-2/TRBV6-3	NA	TRBJ1-2	CASSYSSHRVDGYTF
TRBV18	NA	TRBJ2-1	CASSPPSRQAYNEQFF
TRBV6-2/TRBV6-3	TRBD2	TRBJ2-3	CASSTLSGVTDTQYF